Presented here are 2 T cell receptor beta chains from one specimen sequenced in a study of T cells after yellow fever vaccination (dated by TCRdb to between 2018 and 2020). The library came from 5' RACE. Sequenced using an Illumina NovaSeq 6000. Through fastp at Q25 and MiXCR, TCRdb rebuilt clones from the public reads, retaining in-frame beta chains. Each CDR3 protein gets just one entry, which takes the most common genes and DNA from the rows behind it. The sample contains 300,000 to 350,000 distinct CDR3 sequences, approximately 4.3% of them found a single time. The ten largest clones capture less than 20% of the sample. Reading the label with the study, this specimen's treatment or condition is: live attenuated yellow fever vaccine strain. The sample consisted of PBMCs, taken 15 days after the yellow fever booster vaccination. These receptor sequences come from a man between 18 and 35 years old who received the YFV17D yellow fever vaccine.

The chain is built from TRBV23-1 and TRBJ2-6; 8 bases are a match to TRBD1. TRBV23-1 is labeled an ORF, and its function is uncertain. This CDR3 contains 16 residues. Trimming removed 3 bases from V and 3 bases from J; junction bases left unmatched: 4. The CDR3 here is CASSHQGAGGANVLTF. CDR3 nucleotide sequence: TGCGCCAGCAGTCACCAGGGGGCAGGTGGGGCCAACGTCCTGACTTTC.

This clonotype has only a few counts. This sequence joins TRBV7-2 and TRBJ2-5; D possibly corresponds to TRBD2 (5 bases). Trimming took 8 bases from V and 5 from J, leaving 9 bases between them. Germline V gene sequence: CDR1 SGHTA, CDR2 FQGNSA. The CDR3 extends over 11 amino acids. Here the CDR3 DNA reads TGTGCCAGCGCCCAGCGGGAGACCCAGTACTTC. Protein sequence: CASAQRETQYF. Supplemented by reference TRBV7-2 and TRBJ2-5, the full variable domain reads GAGVSQSPSNKVTEKGKDVELRCDPISGHTALYWYRQSLGQGLEFLIYFQGNSAPDKSGLPSDRFSAERTGGSVSTLTIQRTQQEDSAVYLCASAQRETQYFGPGTRLLVL.